This T cell receptor (beta chain) comes out of a study of prognosis after radiotherapy for stage I lung cancer (dated by TCRdb to about 2021). The study in broad terms: Roughly 20 stage I NSCLC patients were enrolled in Nanjing, China, between 2018 and January 2019. More than twelve patients had newly diagnosed primary stage I lung tumors, and several had oligometastatic NSCLC after surgical resection of the primary tumor. All patients were considered medically inoperable, owing to comorbidities in more than ten and refusal of surgery in 6 or 7. Ages in the cohort of some 13 men and about 6 women ranged from roughly 53 to 84 years, with a median of 74. On tumor histology, twelve patients had adenocarcinoma and six to eight had squamous cell carcinoma. Image-guided IMRT or VMAT was used to deliver SBRT in 3 to 5 fractions at a biologically effective dose of at least 100 Gy. In every patient, SBRT was given without any concurrent therapy. Four of the 19 patients developed distant metastases after SBRT, at a median of approximately 7 months; the other 15 showed no significant progression. This study profiled peripheral blood TCR beta repertoires from stage I NSCLC patients before and after stereotactic body radiotherapy and linked the repertoires to distant failure. The study sequenced about 40 blood samples from roughly 20 patients, one before and one after SBRT per patient.

No patient had a history of other malignancies or prior chemotherapy or radiotherapy, and all had node-negative disease on CT and PET/CT. Six milliliters of peripheral venous blood were drawn into EDTA tubes at each of two time points. PBMCs were isolated by Ficoll-Paque Plus density-gradient centrifugation. Right after collection, samples were kept at -80 degrees C until analysis. Study-wide conclusions, independent of this receptor: The study was limited by the small cohort and short follow-up, and independent validation of the study findings is required. Post-SBRT Shannon entropy and its change from baseline were lower in patients who developed distant metastases; baseline Shannon entropy was not associated with metastases. No determination of tumor specificity was made for expanded TCR clones. Differences by metastasis status were reportedly seen in TRBV and TRBJ usage frequencies, involving two V genes at baseline and, after SBRT, roughly nine V genes and two J genes. Unique TCR clone counts fell after SBRT (median around 11,000 before versus several thousand after; Wilcoxon paired P=0.011). All reported P values were unadjusted for multiple comparisons.

CDR1 LNHDA and CDR2 SQIVND are derived from the germline V gene (reference sequence). From cysteine to phenylalanine, the CDR3 is 16 amino acids long. Only the CDR3 part of the read is kept: 48 bases, read in frame from the first base. V sheds 7 bases and J sheds 2 bases, leaving 21 bases between their ends. Two rounds of multiplex PCR were used to amplify the TCR beta CDR3 region from genomic DNA. In the first round of PCR, primers specific to each TRBV and TRBJ gene were used, and the primer sequences are filed in Chinese patent CN105087789A. Universal primers were used in the second round of PCR. The Roche High Pure PCR Template Preparation Kit was used to extract genomic DNA from the frozen PBMCs. An Illumina HiSeq 3000 was used to sequence the libraries paired-end with 151 bp reads. For the original study's pipeline: CutAdapt was used to remove raw reads lacking the multiplex PCR primer sequences. Using PEAR, the high-quality paired reads were merged into contigs. TRB V, D and J gene segments were assigned to each contig with MiXCR by alignment to reference sequences. CDR3 sequences were clustered by base quality and sequence similarity to remove sequencing errors. Diversity was calculated as Shannon entropy divided by the natural log of the number of productive TCR sequences. Clonality was computed as one minus the ratio of Shannon entropy to the natural log of the number of unique clonotypes. Using the Youden index from ROC curves, the researchers picked the repertoire-metric cut-offs for progression-free survival, and all analyses were carried out in R 3.5.3. TCRdb trimmed public reads at Q25 via fastp, called clones via MiXCR and kept in-frame beta chains. Entries that share a CDR3 protein sequence are merged under the most common genes and DNA. TCRdb, not the original authors, processed these V and J calls. For this sample there are roughly 38,000 distinct CDR3 sequences; around 24% appear just once. The leading ten clones occupy 25% to 30% of the sample.

Remarks on this clonotype: Its antigen remains undetermined. A clone one base away is much larger, so this may be a read error.

The specimen comprised PBMCs, sampled before or after stereotactic body radiation therapy (not recorded which). The receptor's source is a donor aged 50 or older with non-small cell lung cancer. This chain is built from TRBV19 and TRBJ2-7, with the D gene uncertain. The DNA reads as follows: TGTGCCAGTACCAAATCAGTCCTAACCGCGACCTACGAGCAGTACTTC. Its translation is CASTKSVLTATYEQYF.